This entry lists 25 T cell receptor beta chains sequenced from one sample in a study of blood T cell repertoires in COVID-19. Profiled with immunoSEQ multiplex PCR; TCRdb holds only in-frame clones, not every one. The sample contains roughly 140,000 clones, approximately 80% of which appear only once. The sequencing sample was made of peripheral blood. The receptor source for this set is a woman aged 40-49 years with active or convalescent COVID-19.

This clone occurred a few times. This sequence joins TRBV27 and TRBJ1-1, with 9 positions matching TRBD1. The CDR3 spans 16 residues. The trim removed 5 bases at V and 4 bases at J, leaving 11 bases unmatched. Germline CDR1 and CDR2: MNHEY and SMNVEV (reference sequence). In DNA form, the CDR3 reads TGTGCCAGCAGTCAACCCCCCGGGACAGGGCGCACTGAAGCTTTCTTT. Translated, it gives CASSQPPGTGRTEAFF.

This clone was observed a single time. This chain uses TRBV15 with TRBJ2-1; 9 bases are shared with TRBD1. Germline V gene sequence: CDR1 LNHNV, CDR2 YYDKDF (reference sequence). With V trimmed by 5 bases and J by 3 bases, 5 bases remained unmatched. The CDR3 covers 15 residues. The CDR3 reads CATSPTGGLYNEQFF. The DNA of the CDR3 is TGTGCCACCAGCCCCACAGGGGGCCTCTACAATGAGCAGTTCTTC.

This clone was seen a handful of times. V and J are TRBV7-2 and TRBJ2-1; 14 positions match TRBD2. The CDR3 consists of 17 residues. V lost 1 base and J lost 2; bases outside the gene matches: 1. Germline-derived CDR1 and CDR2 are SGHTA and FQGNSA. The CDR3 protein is CASSLGGLAGAYNEQFF. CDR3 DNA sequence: TGTGCCAGCAGCTTAGGGGGACTAGCGGGGGCCTACAATGAGCAGTTCTTC.

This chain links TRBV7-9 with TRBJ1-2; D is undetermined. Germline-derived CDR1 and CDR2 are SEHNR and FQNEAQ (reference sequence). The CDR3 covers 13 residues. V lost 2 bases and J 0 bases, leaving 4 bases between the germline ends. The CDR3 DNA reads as TGTGCCAGCAGCTTATTATCTAACTATGGCTACACCTTC. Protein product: CASSLLSNYGYTF.

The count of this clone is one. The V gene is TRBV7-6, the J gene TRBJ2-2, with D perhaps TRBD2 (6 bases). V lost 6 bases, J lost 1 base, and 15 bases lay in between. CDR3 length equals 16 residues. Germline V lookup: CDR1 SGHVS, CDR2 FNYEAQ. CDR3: CASSSGIAVNTGELFF. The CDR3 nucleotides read TGTGCCAGCAGTTCCGGGATAGCGGTGAACACCGGGGAGCTGTTTTTT.

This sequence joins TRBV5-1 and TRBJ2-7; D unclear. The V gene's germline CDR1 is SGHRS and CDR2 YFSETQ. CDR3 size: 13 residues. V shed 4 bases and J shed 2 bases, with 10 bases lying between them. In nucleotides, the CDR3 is TGCGCCAGCAGCCCCGCGCGGACCTACGAGCAGTACTTC. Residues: CASSPARTYEQYF.

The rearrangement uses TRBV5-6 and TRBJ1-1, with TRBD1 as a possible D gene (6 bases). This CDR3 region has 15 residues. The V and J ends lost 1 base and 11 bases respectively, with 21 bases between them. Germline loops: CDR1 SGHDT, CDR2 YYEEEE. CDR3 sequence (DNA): TGTGCCAGCAGCTTGCAGGGGCGGGGGTTACTGGCTGCTTTCTTT. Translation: CASSLQGRGLLAAFF.

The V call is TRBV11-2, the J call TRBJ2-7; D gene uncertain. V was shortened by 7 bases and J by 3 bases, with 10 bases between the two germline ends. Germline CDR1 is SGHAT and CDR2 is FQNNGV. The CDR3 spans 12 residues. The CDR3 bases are TGTGCCAGCACCCAATACTTCTACGAGCAGTACTTC. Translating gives CASTQYFYEQYF.

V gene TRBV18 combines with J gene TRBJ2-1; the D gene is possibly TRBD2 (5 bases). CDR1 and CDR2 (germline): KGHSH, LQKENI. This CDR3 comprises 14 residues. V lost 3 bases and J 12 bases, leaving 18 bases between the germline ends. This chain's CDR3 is CASSPPDGNLGQFF. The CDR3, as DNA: TGTGCCAGCTCACCCCCGGACGGGAACCTCGGGCAGTTCTTC.

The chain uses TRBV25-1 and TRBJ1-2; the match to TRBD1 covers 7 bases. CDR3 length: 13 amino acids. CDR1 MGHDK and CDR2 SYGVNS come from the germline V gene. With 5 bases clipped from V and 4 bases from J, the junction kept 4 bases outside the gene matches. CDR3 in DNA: TGTGCCAGCAGTCATGACAGGGCCTATGGCTACACCTTC. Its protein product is CASSHDRAYGYTF.

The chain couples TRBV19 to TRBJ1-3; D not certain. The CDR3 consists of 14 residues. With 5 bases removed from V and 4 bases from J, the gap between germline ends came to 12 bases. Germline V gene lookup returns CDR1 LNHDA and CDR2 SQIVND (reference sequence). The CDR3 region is CASSFWTRGNTIYF. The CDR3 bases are TGTGCCAGTAGTTTCTGGACTAGAGGAAACACCATATATTTT.

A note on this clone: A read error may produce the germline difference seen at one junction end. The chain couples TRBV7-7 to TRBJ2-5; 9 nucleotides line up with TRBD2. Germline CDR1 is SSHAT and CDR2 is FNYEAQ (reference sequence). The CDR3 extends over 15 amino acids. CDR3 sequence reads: CASSVIPSGERTQYF. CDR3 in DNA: TGTGCTAGCAGCGTTATCCCTAGCGGGGAGCGGACCCAGTACTTC.

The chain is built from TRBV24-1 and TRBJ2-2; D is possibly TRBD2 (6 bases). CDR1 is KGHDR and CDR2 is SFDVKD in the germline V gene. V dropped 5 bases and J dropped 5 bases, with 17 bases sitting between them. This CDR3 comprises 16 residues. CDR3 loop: CATSGLGGSGTGELFF. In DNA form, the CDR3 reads TGTGCCACCAGTGGTCTGGGGGGATCGGGTACCGGGGAGCTGTTTTTT.

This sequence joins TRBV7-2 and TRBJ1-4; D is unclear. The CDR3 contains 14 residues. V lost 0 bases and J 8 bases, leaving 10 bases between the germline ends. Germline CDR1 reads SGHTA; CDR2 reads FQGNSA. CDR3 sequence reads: CASSLAPRLEKLFF. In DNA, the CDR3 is TGTGCCAGCAGCTTAGCTCCTCGTCTGGAAAAACTGTTTTTT.

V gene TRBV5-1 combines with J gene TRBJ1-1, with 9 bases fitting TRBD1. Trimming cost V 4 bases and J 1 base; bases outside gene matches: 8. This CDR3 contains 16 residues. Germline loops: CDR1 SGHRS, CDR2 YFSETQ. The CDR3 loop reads CASSPGQGRENTEAFF. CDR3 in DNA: TGCGCCAGCAGCCCCGGACAGGGGCGAGAGAACACTGAAGCTTTCTTT.

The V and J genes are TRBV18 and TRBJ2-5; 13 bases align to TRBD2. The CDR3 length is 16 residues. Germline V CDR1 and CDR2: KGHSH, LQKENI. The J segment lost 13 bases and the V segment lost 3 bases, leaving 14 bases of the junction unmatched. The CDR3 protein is CASSPGTSGEGGKWYF. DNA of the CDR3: TGTGCCAGCTCACCCGGGACTAGCGGGGAAGGTGGAAAGTGGTACTTC.

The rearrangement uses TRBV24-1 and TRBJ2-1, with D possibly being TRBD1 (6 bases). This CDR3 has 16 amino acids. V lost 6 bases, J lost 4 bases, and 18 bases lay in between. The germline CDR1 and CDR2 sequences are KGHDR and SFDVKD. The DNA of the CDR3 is TGTGCCACCAGTCGCAAGGACAGAGGACCGTACAATGAGCAGTTCTTC. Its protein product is CATSRKDRGPYNEQFF.

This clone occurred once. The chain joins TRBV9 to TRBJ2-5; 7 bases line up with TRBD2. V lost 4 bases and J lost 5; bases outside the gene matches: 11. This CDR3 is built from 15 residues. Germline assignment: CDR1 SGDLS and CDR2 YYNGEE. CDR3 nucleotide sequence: TGTGCCAGCAGCTTAGGACTAGAGAAGGAGGAGACCCAGTACTTC. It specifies CASSLGLEKEETQYF.

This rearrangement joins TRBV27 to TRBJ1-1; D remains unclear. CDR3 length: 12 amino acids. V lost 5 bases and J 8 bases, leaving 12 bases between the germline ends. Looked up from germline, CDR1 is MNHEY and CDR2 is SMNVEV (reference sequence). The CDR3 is CASSAGGAEAFF. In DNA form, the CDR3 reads TGTGCCAGCAGTGCTGGAGGAGCCGAAGCTTTCTTT.

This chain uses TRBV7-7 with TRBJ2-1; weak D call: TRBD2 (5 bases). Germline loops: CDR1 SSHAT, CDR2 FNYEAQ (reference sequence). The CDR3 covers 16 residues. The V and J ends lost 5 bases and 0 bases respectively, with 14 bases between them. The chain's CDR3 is CASSRRTTSSYNEQFF. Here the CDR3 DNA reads TGTGCCAGCAGCCGGAGGACCACGAGCTCCTACAATGAGCAGTTCTTC.

In DNA form, the CDR3 reads TGTGCCAGTAGCTCAAGGGGTGCCGGGAATCAGCCCCAGCATTTT. Translated, it gives CASSSRGAGNQPQHF. The chain recombines TRBV19 with TRBJ1-5; D might be TRBD1 (5 bases). The CDR3 length is 15 residues. V lost 6 bases, J lost 4 bases, and 16 bases lay in between. Germline V CDR1 and CDR2: LNHDA, SQIVND (reference sequence).

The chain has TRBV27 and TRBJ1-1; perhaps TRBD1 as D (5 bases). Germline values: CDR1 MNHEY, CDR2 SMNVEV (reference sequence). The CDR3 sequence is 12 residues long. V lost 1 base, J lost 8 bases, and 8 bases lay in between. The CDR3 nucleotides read TGTGCCAGCAGTTTATGGGGGGGGGAAGCTTTCTTT. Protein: CASSLWGGEAFF.

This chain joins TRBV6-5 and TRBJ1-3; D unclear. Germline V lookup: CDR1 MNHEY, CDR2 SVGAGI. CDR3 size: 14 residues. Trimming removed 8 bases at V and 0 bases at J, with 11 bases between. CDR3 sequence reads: CASRAGNSGNTIYF. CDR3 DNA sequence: TGTGCCAGCCGGGCGGGAAACTCTGGAAACACCATATATTTT.

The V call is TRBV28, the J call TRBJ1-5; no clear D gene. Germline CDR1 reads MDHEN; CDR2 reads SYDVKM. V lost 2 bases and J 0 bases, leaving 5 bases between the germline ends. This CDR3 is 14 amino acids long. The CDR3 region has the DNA TGTGCCAGCAGTTTACTCTATAGCAATCAGCCCCAGCATTTT. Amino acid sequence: CASSLLYSNQPQHF.

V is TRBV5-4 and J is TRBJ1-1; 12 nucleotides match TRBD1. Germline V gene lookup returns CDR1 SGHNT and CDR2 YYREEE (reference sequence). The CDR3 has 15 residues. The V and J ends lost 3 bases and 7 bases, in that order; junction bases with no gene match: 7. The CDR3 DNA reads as TGTGCCAGCAGCTGGGGACAGGGGGCGATGGGTGAAGCTTTCTTT. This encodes CASSWGQGAMGEAFF.